The sequence of this TCR beta chain was determined in a study of T cells in Graves' hyperthyroidism and ophthalmopathy (dated 2019 in TCRdb). For the study in its entirety: Peripheral blood was collected at initial diagnosis, before any treatment. A discovery cohort of roughly 96 patients, 43 with Graves' ophthalmopathy and more than 55 with stable Graves' hyperthyroidism, was used to find distinguishing TCR V-J signatures. An independent validation cohort of fewer than 20 hyperthyroidism patients and roughly 16 patients who later progressed to ophthalmopathy tested prospective prediction of ophthalmopathy. The approximately 97 discovery patients were randomly divided into training and test sets at a 7:3 ratio. Thyroid tissue and blood T-cell repertoires from about six Graves' hyperthyroidism patients were also compared in the study. Following sampling, methimazole starting at 30 mg daily was given to hyperthyroidism patients, and high-dose intravenous methylprednisolone was given to ophthalmopathy patients. The paper reports TCR Vbeta CDR3 sequencing of some 140 peripheral blood samples: approximately 41 ophthalmopathy, 70 to 85 hyperthyroidism and approximately 17 progressor patients.

Moderately to severely active disease, a Clinical Activity Score of at least 3, a NOSPECS grade of at least 4, and a duration under 3 months were present in ophthalmopathy patients. Patients with uncontrolled infections, other autoimmune diseases, pregnancy or lactation were excluded. Diagnoses were established on the basis of clinical symptoms, serum thyroxine and TRAb, thyroid ultrasound, and orbital computed tomography. PBMCs were isolated from roughly 10 ml of fresh peripheral blood by Ficoll-Paque density gradient centrifugation. Trizol reagent was used to extract total RNA, and RNA quality was then checked on an Agilent 2100 Bioanalyzer. Here is what the overall study found, with its caveats: No statistical method was used to fix the sample size in advance, and group allocation was not hidden from the investigators. In validation, the model predicted progression to ophthalmopathy with just under 71% sensitivity and over 72% specificity, a median of about 6.7 months before onset. Most expanded thyroid clonotypes (frequency above 0.001) were also detected in blood, suggesting blood repertoires may reflect thyroid immune responses. A model built on a 13 V-J signature distinguished ophthalmopathy from stable hyperthyroidism, reaching approximately 89% sensitivity and about 81% specificity in cross-validation and 80%/75% in testing.

The TCR beta CDR3 regions were amplified from the RNA transcripts. For the first round of RT-PCR on the TCR CDR3, the HTBI primer set was used together with the Qiagen OneStep RT-PCR kit. A second multiplex PCR round built the libraries, followed by size selection and purification. Sequencing of the libraries was done on an Illumina HiSeq2000 using paired-end 100 bp reads. Regarding the original processing steps: Raw data were processed with SOAPnuke, discarding reads with adapters, uncalled bases, mean Phred below 15, or no exact constant-primer or identifier match. High-quality paired reads were merged using COPE v1.2.5, and each unique nucleotide sequence was defined as a clonotype. MiTCR v1.1 was used to align clonotypes to the IMGT TRBV, TRBD and TRBJ reference segments. Analysis was restricted to V-J combinations with a frequency above 0.0001, which covered roughly 99% of repertoires. A TCS score was defined as the ratio between F50 (clonal expansion) and ExV (chaos), using BLOSUM62-based TCRdist between CDR3 peptides within each V-J. Welch's t-statistics and random forest reduced fewer than 550 V-J features to 13, which were used in a naive Bayes classifier (R e1071). TCRdb's own reprocessing of the public reads used fastp at Q25 and MiXCR and kept productive beta chains. CDR3 protein sequences are deduplicated, and each keeps its most common genes and DNA. The V and J calls were not made by the authors but by TCRdb's processing. The sample table contains 400,000 to 450,000 distinct CDR3 sequences; only one count was recorded for 14% to 15% of them. The leading ten clones occupy approximately 13% of the sample.

This clonotype was detected only a few times. The specificity of this receptor is unknown. One base away there is no much larger clone; base qualities are not given. Sequenced input: blood. The sequence was collected from a man younger than 35 with Graves' ophthalmopathy.

The nucleotide sequence reads TGTGCCAGCAGGTATTACTCCTACAATGAGCAGTTCTTC. Its coded protein is CASRYYSYNEQFF. The chain links TRBV28 with TRBJ2-1; the D gene identity is not certain. Looking up the germline V gene yields CDR1 MDHEN and CDR2 SYDVKM. The junction carries 6 bases between V and J, which are trimmed by 6 bases and 0 bases respectively. The CDR3 holds 13 amino acids from the cysteine to the phenylalanine. The read is trimmed to its CDR3 DNA, 39 bases read in frame from base 1.